This T cell receptor (beta chain) was observed in a study of T-cell memory formation after mild COVID-19. Study-level results: The study detected some responding clones in pre-infection memory, suggesting cross-reactive memory joined.

A note on this clonotype: Its antigen is still unknown.

TCRdb ran MiXCR on the 5' RACE reads and lists one entry per CDR3 protein. The sample includes about 82,000 distinct CDR3 sequences, 10% to 15% of them seen just once. Trimming took off 7 bases at V and 4 bases at J, with 17 bases between the two ends. The CDR3 length is 14 residues. Per the germline V gene, CDR1 is MNHEY and CDR2 is SVGEGT. The receptor was isolated from a young man who had mild COVID-19 (a few samples of this study predate the infection). Cell type and time point are not known. The sequencing sample was made of PBMCs or a T cell subset sorted from them (not recorded which). The J gene is TRBJ2-7, the V gene TRBV6-2 or TRBV6-3, with D possibly matching TRBD2 (6 bases). The CDR3 sequence: CASKPGLGNYEQYF. The CDR3 region has the DNA TGTGCCAGCAAGCCGGGACTGGGGAATTACGAGCAGTACTTC.